The TCR beta chain under discussion was sequenced for a study of regulatory T cells in long-lasting Graves disease. Many counts were recorded for this clonotype. The germline V and J ends were trimmed by 8 bases and 4 bases, with 14 bases remaining between them. The CDR3 loop spans 13 amino acids. Assembly of TCR beta libraries relied on iRepertoire HTBI primers together with Arm-PCR of CDR3 regions. TCRdb ran MiXCR on the multiplex PCR reads and lists one entry per CDR3 protein. The sample shows about 470,000 distinct CDR3 sequences, 20% to 25% of them seen only once. Time point here: persistent/refractory GD, antithyroid drugs over 5 years with positive TRAb. Preparation of the TCR library used RNA extracted from PBMCs.

Material: peripheral blood mononuclear cells (PBMCs), obtained when the disease was refractory, from a patient treated with antithyroid drugs. This receptor was identified in a female donor with Graves disease. This rearrangement joins TRBV12-3 or TRBV12-4 to TRBJ1-2; a possible D gene is TRBD1 (5 bases). The CDR3 DNA sequence: TGTGCCAGCCTACGTAGGGGAGGCTATGGCTACACCTTC. Translated, it gives CASLRRGGYGYTF.